These 31 T cell receptor beta chains were all obtained from the same sample, sequenced in a study of T cell repertoires in cytomegalovirus infection. TCRdb processed the reads anew with MiXCR; each CDR3 protein has one entry. This table holds around 350,000 distinct CDR3 sequences, over 15% found once. Sequencing was done on a sample of PBMCs. The receptors were sampled from a human donor in good health (CMV status not recorded). Some clones in this sample may be carry-over from other donors' samples.

This clonotype was detected ten times or more. V is TRBV6-5 and J is TRBJ2-5, with 12 bases identical to TRBD2. The germline V gene encodes CDR1 MNHEY and CDR2 SVGAGI. The CDR3 has 18 residues. The J segment lost 1 base and the V segment lost 0 bases, leaving 6 bases of the junction unmatched. Written as DNA, the CDR3 is TGTGCCAGCAGTTACTCCCCGACTAGCGGGAGTTCCCAAGAGACCCAGTACTTC. The encoded protein is CASSYSPTSGSSQETQYF.

The chain joins TRBV28 to TRBJ1-6; 9 bases agree with TRBD1. Germline values: CDR1 MDHEN, CDR2 SYDVKM. The CDR3 is made up of 15 amino acids. Germline trimming cut 5 bases from V and 6 bases from J; bases unmatched to any gene: 5. CDR3 residues: CASSGMGQGNSPLHF. Written as DNA, the CDR3 is TGTGCCAGCAGTGGGATGGGACAGGGTAATTCACCCCTCCACTTT.

The chain couples TRBV12-5 to TRBJ2-5, with TRBD2 matching 8 bases. This CDR3 is 14 amino acids long. Trimming at V came to 5 bases and at J to 2 bases, leaving 4 bases not matched to a gene. The germline gives CDR1 LGHNT, CDR2 FRNRAP. CDR3: CASGPLAGQETQYF. CDR3 bases: TGTGCTAGTGGTCCGTTAGCGGGACAAGAGACCCAGTACTTC.

The chain links TRBV12-3 or TRBV12-4 to TRBJ2-1; TRBD2 matches 14 bases. V was clipped by 5 bases and J by 5 bases; unmatched bases: 8. The CDR3 covers 17 residues. The CDR3 loop is CASSTRLAGGTDNEQFF. In DNA form, the CDR3 reads TGTGCCAGCAGTACCAGACTAGCGGGGGGGACAGACAATGAGCAGTTCTTC.

This clonotype showed up many times. V is TRBV12-3 or TRBV12-4 and J is TRBJ2-1; D possibly matches TRBD1 or TRBD2 (5 bases each). The V gene lost 5 bases and the J gene lost 4 bases, with 15 bases spanning the gap. The CDR3 totals 15 residues. The CDR3 loop reads CASSPGGRRYNEQFF. The CDR3 coding sequence is TGTGCCAGCAGTCCTGGGGGACGGAGGTACAATGAGCAGTTCTTC.

In its sample, this clonotype was seen a few times. The rearrangement joins TRBV7-8 to TRBJ2-1, with 9 bases aligning to TRBD2. The CDR3 is 18 amino acids. Germline CDR1 and CDR2: SGHVS and FQNEAQ. V shed 2 bases and J 4 bases; nucleotides not matched to a gene: 12. CDR3 residues: CASSLQFSGRVTYNEQFF. CDR3 coding DNA: TGTGCCAGCAGCTTACAGTTTAGCGGGAGAGTCACATACAATGAGCAGTTCTTC.

This clonotype was observed at least ten times. This chain links TRBV7-6 with TRBJ2-1; D is ambiguous. This CDR3 region has 14 residues. V gave up 5 bases and J gave up 7 bases, with 15 bases separating them. Germline values: CDR1 SGHVS, CDR2 FNYEAQ. The CDR3 DNA is TGTGCCAGCAGCGCCAGCCCAGTGGGGAATGAGCAGTTCTTC. It yields the protein CASSASPVGNEQFF.

The rearrangement joins TRBV6-1 to TRBJ1-5; D perhaps matches TRBD1 (6 bases). The V end lost 5 bases, the J end lost 0 bases, and 11 bases lay between the germline ends. CDR3 size: 15 residues. Germline loops: CDR1 MNHNS, CDR2 SASEGT. CDR3 sequence reads: CASSWGGASNQPQHF. The DNA of the CDR3 is TGTGCCAGCAGTTGGGGGGGGGCTAGCAATCAGCCCCAGCATTTT.

The chain couples TRBV20-1 to TRBJ1-1; D is unresolved. Germline CDR1 is DFQATT and CDR2 is SNEGSKA (reference sequence). V dropped 6 bases and J dropped 4 bases, with 21 bases sitting between them. There are 15 residues in the CDR3. The CDR3 loop is CSAAQLRPRGTEAFF. The CDR3 bases are TGCAGTGCCGCGCAACTAAGGCCCCGGGGCACTGAAGCTTTCTTT.

A few counts support this clonotype. This chain joins TRBV2 and TRBJ2-5; D could derive from TRBD1 or TRBD2 (5 bases each). The CDR3 consists of 13 residues. The germline gives CDR1 SNHLY, CDR2 FYNNEI. Trimming stripped 10 bases from V and 7 bases from J, with 19 bases between. The CDR3 coding sequence is TGTGCCACCCCAGAGGGGCGGCCGGGGACCCAGTACTTC. Translating it yields CATPEGRPGTQYF.

This chain joins TRBV7-9 and TRBJ1-5, with D unclear. CDR3 length equals 15 residues. Trimming pared 0 bases from V and 5 bases from J, leaving 11 bases between. From germline, CDR1 is SEHNR and CDR2 FQNEAQ (reference sequence). The chain's CDR3 is CASSLAGGGYQPQHF. The DNA of the CDR3 is TGTGCCAGCAGCTTAGCGGGAGGTGGCTATCAGCCCCAGCATTTT.

This clonotype was detected a few times. The chain combines TRBV12-5 with TRBJ1-1, with D possibly TRBD1 on 6 matching bases. The CDR3 runs 13 residues. The V end was cut by 7 bases, the J end by 6 bases, with 15 bases between. In germline, CDR1 is LGHNT, CDR2 FRNRAP. The DNA of the CDR3 is TGTGCTAGTGCTCTAAGGGGGGGCCCTGAAGCTTTCTTT. It specifies CASALRGGPEAFF.

There are many counts of this clonotype. The chain is built from TRBV7-2 and TRBJ2-7, with D perhaps given as TRBD1 or TRBD2 (5 bases each). CDR3 length: 12 residues. From germline, CDR1 is SGHTA and CDR2 FQGNSA. Trimming shortened V by 5 bases and J by 5 bases, and 10 bases separated the two germline ends. In DNA form, the CDR3 reads TGTGCCAGCAGCCCCGGGGCCCACGAGCAGTACTTC. Amino acid sequence: CASSPGAHEQYF.

CDR3 amino acids: CASSLTSGMTYNEQFF. As DNA, the CDR3 is TGTGCCAGCAGTCTGACTAGCGGGATGACCTACAATGAGCAGTTCTTC. J is TRBJ2-1 and V is TRBV6-5; 11 bases are shared with TRBD2. This CDR3 has 16 amino acids. The J segment lost 2 bases and the V segment lost 5 bases, leaving 5 bases of the junction unmatched. Germline V CDR1 and CDR2: MNHEY, SVGAGI.

CDR3 sequence reads: CASSLGREDGYTF. In nucleotides, the CDR3 is TGTGCCAGCAGCTTGGGCAGGGAGGATGGCTACACCTTC. The V call is TRBV7-8, the J call TRBJ1-2, with D perhaps TRBD1 (5 bases). The CDR3 runs 13 residues. V gave up 3 bases and J gave up 6 bases, with 11 bases separating them. Germline assignment: CDR1 SGHVS and CDR2 FQNEAQ.

This clonotype has only a few counts. The rearrangement links TRBV20-1 to TRBJ2-3; perhaps TRBD2 as D (5 bases). In germline, CDR1 is DFQATT, CDR2 SNEGSKA (reference sequence). The CDR3 contains 15 residues. V lost 1 base and J lost 0, with 11 bases in between. DNA of the CDR3: TGCAGTGCTAGAGGCCGTGCGGGTAGCACAGATACGCAGTATTTT. Its translation is CSARGRAGSTDTQYF.

This clonotype was recorded at least ten times. The chain couples TRBV7-2 to TRBJ2-7; 8 positions agree with TRBD1. Per germline, CDR1 SGHTA and CDR2 FQGNSA. The V and J ends lost 8 bases and 2 bases, in that order; junction bases with no gene match: 11. The CDR3 is 15 amino acids. CDR3 nucleotides: TGTGCCAGCCATCAATTGGGACAGGCCGCCTACGAGCAGTACTTC. Its translation is CASHQLGQAAYEQYF. The entire variable domain, with the rest obtained from reference TRBV7-2 and TRBJ2-7, is as follows: GAGVSQSPSNKVTEKGKDVELRCDPISGHTALYWYRQSLGQGLEFLIYFQGNSAPDKSGLPSDRFSAERTGGSVSTLTIQRTQQEDSAVYLCASHQLGQAAYEQYFGPGTRLTVT.

This clonotype has only a few counts. J is TRBJ2-7 and V is TRBV29-1, with 10 bases aligning to TRBD1. Germline-derived CDR1 and CDR2 are SQVTM and ANQGSEA. CDR3 size: 12 residues. Trimming took 8 bases from V and 4 from J; bases not matched to a gene: 5. This CDR3 reads CSNDRGLYEQYF. CDR3 nucleotide sequence: TGCAGCAACGACAGGGGGCTATACGAGCAGTACTTC.

There are many counts of this clonotype. The V gene is TRBV12-3 or TRBV12-4, the J gene TRBJ1-5; D not resolved. The CDR3 has 14 amino acids. V was trimmed by 6 bases and J by 2 bases, leaving 11 bases between them. The CDR3 sequence is CASSGDNRNQPQHF. The CDR3 DNA reads as TGTGCCAGCAGCGGGGATAACCGCAATCAGCCCCAGCATTTT.

This clonotype was recorded once. The chain has TRBV19 and TRBJ2-3, with D perhaps TRBD1 (6 bases). The CDR3 extends over 14 amino acids. In germline, CDR1 is LNHDA, CDR2 SQIVND (reference sequence). Trimming removed 9 bases at V and 0 bases at J, with 13 bases between. The CDR3 reads CASQGKISTDTQYF. The DNA for the CDR3 is TGTGCCAGCCAGGGGAAAATTAGCACAGATACGCAGTATTTT.

In this sample, this clonotype turned up many times. The rearrangement joins TRBV11-2 to TRBJ2-5; no definite D call. Trimming removed 5 bases from V and 0 bases from J, with 4 bases in between. This CDR3 contains 12 residues. Germline loops: CDR1 SGHAT, CDR2 FQNNGV. The CDR3 reads CASSADQETQYF. The CDR3 nucleotides read TGTGCCAGCAGCGCAGACCAAGAGACCCAGTACTTC.

This chain joins TRBV20-1 and TRBJ2-1; D remains ambiguous. The CDR3 runs 12 residues. V lost 6 bases and J 0 bases, leaving 6 bases between the germline ends. The germline V gene encodes CDR1 DFQATT and CDR2 SNEGSKA (reference sequence). CDR3: CSAGISYNEQFF. The DNA for the CDR3 is TGCAGTGCGGGTATCTCCTACAATGAGCAGTTCTTC.

This clonotype came up a few times. The chain combines TRBV2 with TRBJ2-5; unclear D gene. V was clipped by 6 bases and J by 1 base, with 12 bases between them. The CDR3 runs to 14 residues. The germline V gene has CDR1 SNHLY and CDR2 FYNNEI. For the CDR3, the DNA is TGTGCCAGCAGGTTAGCCTCTCGCCAAGAGACCCAGTACTTC. Its translation is CASRLASRQETQYF.

This clonotype was seen ten or more times. The CDR3 is CASRLLAVQGNEQFF. DNA of the CDR3: TGTGCCAGCAGACTCCTAGCGGTCCAAGGGAATGAGCAGTTCTTC. The genes are TRBV7-2 and TRBJ2-1; TRBD2 aligns across 7 bases. Trimming cost V 6 bases and J 7 bases; bases outside gene matches: 12. This CDR3 contains 15 residues. Germline V gene data show CDR1 as SGHTA and CDR2 as FQGNSA. Looking up the rest from reference TRBV7-2 and TRBJ2-1 gives the full variable domain: GAGVSQSPSNKVTEKGKDVELRCDPISGHTALYWYRQSLGQGLEFLIYFQGNSAPDKSGLPSDRFSAERTGGSVSTLTIQRTQQEDSAVYLCASRLLAVQGNEQFFGPGTRLTVL.

This clonotype was seen at least ten times. The V gene is TRBV19, the J gene TRBJ1-6, with D possibly being TRBD1 (6 bases). Germline-derived CDR1 and CDR2 are LNHDA and SQIVND (reference sequence). Trimming took 9 bases from V and 2 from J, leaving 8 bases between them. The CDR3 has 13 amino acids. This CDR3 is CASGGPYNSPLHF. Written as DNA, the CDR3 is TGTGCCAGCGGGGGGCCCTATAATTCACCCCTCCACTTT.

This clonotype occurred many times. The chain couples TRBV7-2 to TRBJ2-5; tentatively, D is TRBD1 or TRBD2 (7 bases each). Trimming pared 5 bases from V and 7 bases from J, leaving 14 bases between. The length of the CDR3 is 13 residues. The germline V gene encodes CDR1 SGHTA and CDR2 FQGNSA. DNA for the CDR3: TGTGCCAGCAGCCCAGGGGGGGCCGTGACCCAGTACTTC. It translates to CASSPGGAVTQYF.

This chain connects TRBV7-4 to TRBJ2-7; 7 bases agree with TRBD1. This CDR3 is 14 amino acids long. Unmatched junction bases numbered 7, after V lost 3 bases and J lost 5 bases. CDR1 and CDR2 from the germline V gene are SGHVT and SQSDAQ. The CDR3 DNA sequence: TGTGCCAGCAGCTTCGTTGAGGGGGCGGACGAGCAGTACTTC. Protein: CASSFVEGADEQYF.

V usage is TRBV27 and J usage is TRBJ2-1; 8 bases agree with TRBD2. The germline V gene encodes CDR1 MNHEY and CDR2 SMNVEV (reference sequence). The ends lost 5 bases at V and 0 bases at J; junction bases unmatched: 6. The CDR3 has 16 residues. CDR3 sequence reads: CASSPFSGTSYNEQFF. The CDR3 coding sequence is TGTGCCAGCAGTCCCTTTAGCGGGACCTCCTACAATGAGCAGTTCTTC.

This clonotype turned up a few times. The chain recombines TRBV10-3 with TRBJ2-1; 11 positions match TRBD1. This CDR3 has 17 amino acids. V dropped 3 bases and J dropped 6; count of bases not matched to a gene: 10. Germline values: CDR1 ENHRY, CDR2 SYGVKD. The CDR3: CAISDLLGQGAGNEQFF. The DNA for the CDR3 is TGTGCCATCAGTGATTTGCTTGGACAGGGGGCTGGCAATGAGCAGTTCTTC.

J is TRBJ2-6 and V is TRBV2, with TRBD2 identical over 10 bases. The germline V gene encodes CDR1 SNHLY and CDR2 FYNNEI. V lost 6 bases and J lost 1; bases outside the gene matches: 9. This CDR3 contains 18 residues. The CDR3 DNA reads TGTGCCAGCAGCCCCAGCGGGGGGGCGGGGTCTGGGGCCAACGTCCTGACTTTC. It specifies CASSPSGGAGSGANVLTF.

This chain joins TRBV7-8 and TRBJ2-5, with D maybe TRBD1 (5 bases). The CDR3 runs to 15 residues. Trimming cost V 4 bases and J 1 base, with 13 bases left between them. The germline V gene encodes CDR1 SGHVS and CDR2 FQNEAQ. The CDR3 DNA reads as TGTGCCAGCAGCTCCCGGCCAGGGCCCCAAGAGACCCAGTACTTC. This encodes CASSSRPGPQETQYF. The full variable domain, in which reference TRBV7-8 and TRBJ2-5 provide the parts outside the CDR3, is GAGVSQSPRYKVAKRGQDVALRCDPISGHVSLFWYQQALGQGPEFLTYFQNEAQLDKSGLPSDRFFAERPEGSVSTLKIQRTQQEDSAVYLCASSSRPGPQETQYFGPGTRLLVL.